This record looks at one T cell receptor (beta chain) sequence and its context. Its antigen is as yet unknown. This record belongs to a study of response to subunit inactivated influenza vaccine. General observations from the study: Each seasonal influenza vaccination recruits few new T cells, the authors suggested.

TCRdb itself ran the RT-PCR reads through MiXCR, one entry per CDR3 protein. The sample lists fewer than 600,000 distinct CDR3 sequences; 6% to 9% were seen once. The CDR3 is made up of 15 amino acids. Germline-derived CDR1 and CDR2 are GTSNPN and SVGIG (reference sequence). V lost 2 bases to trimming and J lost 2 bases, with 10 bases between them. Sequencing was performed on PBMCs from blood, taken less than 30 months after vaccination. The TCR comes from a man between 50 and 75 years old who received an inactivated influenza vaccine. This chain connects TRBV30 to TRBJ2-6, with D possibly being TRBD1 or TRBD2 (6 bases each). CDR3: CAWSYGGPGANVLTF. The CDR3 DNA follows: TGTGCCTGGAGTTATGGGGGGCCTGGGGCCAACGTCCTGACTTTC.